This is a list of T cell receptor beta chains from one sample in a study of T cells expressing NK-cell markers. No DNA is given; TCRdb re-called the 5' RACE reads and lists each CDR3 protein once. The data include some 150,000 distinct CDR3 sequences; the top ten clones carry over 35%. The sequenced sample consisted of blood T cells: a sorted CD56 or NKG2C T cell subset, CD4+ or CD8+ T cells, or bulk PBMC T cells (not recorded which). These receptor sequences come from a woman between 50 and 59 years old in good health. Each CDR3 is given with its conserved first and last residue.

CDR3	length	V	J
CASSMDRGTRELFF	14	TRBV9	TRBJ2-2
CASSQESGTYNEQFF	15	TRBV4-1	TRBJ2-1
CASKLSGQPLNEQFF	15	TRBV2	TRBJ2-1
CASSLWSSNTGELFF	15	TRBV11-2	TRBJ2-2
CASSIGLPVGDTQYF	15	TRBV12-3/TRBV12-4	TRBJ2-3
CASSLNNRGSTEAFF	15	TRBV7-9	TRBJ1-1
CASSLVPSGNEQYF	14	TRBV13	TRBJ2-7
CASSPNSSPYNEQFF	15	TRBV18	TRBJ2-1
CASKGLAGGSYEQYF	15	TRBV6-2/TRBV6-3	TRBJ2-7
CASSFRVRWQPQHF	14	TRBV28	TRBJ1-5
CASSQVGHHGAEQYF	15	TRBV4-1	TRBJ2-7
CASSLKGLPSGNTIYF	16	TRBV27	TRBJ1-3
CASRKGLLTDTQYF	14	TRBV27	TRBJ2-3
CASSLLPRGTDTQYF	15	TRBV27	TRBJ2-3
CASSFTENYGYTF	13	TRBV5-1	TRBJ1-2
CSARLPGAHEQFF	13	TRBV20-1	TRBJ2-1
CASRPTGWDEQYF	13	TRBV27	TRBJ2-7
CASRQGGVSEAFF	13	TRBV4-2	TRBJ1-1
CASSQQLLAGSSYEQYF	17	TRBV4-1	TRBJ2-7
CASSLSSGALETQYF	15	TRBV7-2	TRBJ2-5
CATSDTGGANEQFF	14	TRBV24-1	TRBJ2-1
CSARLTGTSGRALLSNEQFF	20	TRBV20-1	TRBJ2-1
CSARDPGLPPNTQYF	15	TRBV20-1	TRBJ2-3
CASSLAGEVETQYF	14	TRBV12-3/TRBV12-4	TRBJ2-5
CSARDQERERYNEQFF	16	TRBV20-1	TRBJ2-1
CASSSKDDRGGSYEQYF	17	TRBV7-9	TRBJ2-7
CASSLGGSKYEQYF	14	TRBV27	TRBJ2-7
CASSEWAGYTDTQYF	15	TRBV10-2	TRBJ2-3
CASRPGTEEETQYF	14	TRBV3-1	TRBJ2-5
CSARLTSGIFYEQFF	15	TRBV20-1	TRBJ2-1
CASSQASVSGYTF	13	TRBV4-1	TRBJ1-2
CASSRVSRREVYNEQFF	17	TRBV27	TRBJ2-1
CASGFGDAKDTQYF	14	TRBV7-8	TRBJ2-3
CASTMGGGFGNTIYF	15	TRBV12-3/TRBV12-4	TRBJ1-3
CASSQGTVLNTGELFF	16	TRBV4-1	TRBJ2-2
CASSLHGTSGSYNEQFF	17	TRBV7-9	TRBJ2-1